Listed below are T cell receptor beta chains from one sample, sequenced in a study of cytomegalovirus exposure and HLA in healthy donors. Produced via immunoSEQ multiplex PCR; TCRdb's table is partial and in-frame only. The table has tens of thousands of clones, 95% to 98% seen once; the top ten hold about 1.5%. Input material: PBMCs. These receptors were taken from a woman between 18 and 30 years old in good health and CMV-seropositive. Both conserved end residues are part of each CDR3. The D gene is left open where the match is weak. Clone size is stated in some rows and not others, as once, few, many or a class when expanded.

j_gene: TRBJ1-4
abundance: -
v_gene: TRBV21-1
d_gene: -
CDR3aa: CASSKSGEGVTNEKLFF
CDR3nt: TGTGCCAGCAGCAAATCGGGGGAAGGGGTAACTAATGAAAAACTGTTTTTT

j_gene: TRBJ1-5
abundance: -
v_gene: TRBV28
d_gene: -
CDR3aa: CASSLRQSNQPQHF
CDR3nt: TGTGCCAGCAGTTTAAGACAGAGCAATCAGCCCCAGCATTTT

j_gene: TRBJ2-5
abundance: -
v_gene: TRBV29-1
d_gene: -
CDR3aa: CSVSYEGAETQYF
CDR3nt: TGCAGCGTCTCCTATGAAGGAGCAGAGACCCAGTACTTC

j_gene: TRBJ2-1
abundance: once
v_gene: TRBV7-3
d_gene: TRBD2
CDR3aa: CASSPLGRAGYNEQFF
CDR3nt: TGTGCCAGCAGCCCCCTTGGGAGGGCCGGATACAATGAGCAGTTCTTC

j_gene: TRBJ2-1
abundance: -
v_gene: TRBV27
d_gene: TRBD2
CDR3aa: CASSPLRLAGGDEQFF
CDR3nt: TGTGCCAGCAGTCCCCTCAGACTAGCGGGAGGCGATGAGCAGTTCTTC

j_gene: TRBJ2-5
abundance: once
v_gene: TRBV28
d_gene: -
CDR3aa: CASSPYRQAQETQYF
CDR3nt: TGTGCCAGCAGTCCCTACAGACAGGCGCAAGAGACCCAGTACTTC

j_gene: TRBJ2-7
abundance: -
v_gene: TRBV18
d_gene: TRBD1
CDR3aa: CASSPLGGTGHNEQYF
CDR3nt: TGTGCCAGCTCACCCCTTGGGGGGACAGGGCACAACGAGCAGTACTTC

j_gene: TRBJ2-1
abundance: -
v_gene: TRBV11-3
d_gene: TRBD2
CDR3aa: CASSLGLAGGSYNEQFF
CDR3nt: TGTGCCAGCAGCTTGGGACTAGCGGGGGGCTCCTACAATGAGCAGTTCTTC

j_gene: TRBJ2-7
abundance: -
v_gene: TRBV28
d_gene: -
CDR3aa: CASSLATAYEQYF
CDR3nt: TGTGCCAGCAGTTTGGCGACAGCCTACGAGCAGTACTTC

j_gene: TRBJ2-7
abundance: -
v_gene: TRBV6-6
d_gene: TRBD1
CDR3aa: CASSYSQGDSEQYF
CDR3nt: TGTGCCAGCAGTTACTCGCAGGGGGATTCCGAGCAGTACTTC

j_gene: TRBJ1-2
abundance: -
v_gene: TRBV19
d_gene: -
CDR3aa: CASHAQGIYGYTF
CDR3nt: TGTGCCAGCCACGCTCAGGGGATCTATGGCTACACCTTC

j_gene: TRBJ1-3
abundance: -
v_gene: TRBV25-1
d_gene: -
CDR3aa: CASSRYAGTKRGNTIYF
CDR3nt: TGTGCCAGCAGTCGATACGCCGGGACAAAAAGGGGAAACACCATATATTTT

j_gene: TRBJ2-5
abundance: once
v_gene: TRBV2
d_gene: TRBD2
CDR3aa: CASRGLGSGSRGETQYF
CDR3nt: TGTGCCAGCAGGGGTCTAGGTAGCGGGTCCCGTGGGGAGACCCAGTACTTC

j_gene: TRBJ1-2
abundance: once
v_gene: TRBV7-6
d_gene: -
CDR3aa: CASSLDIMPDYGYTF
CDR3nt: TGTGCCAGCAGCTTAGATATCATGCCAGATTATGGCTACACCTTC

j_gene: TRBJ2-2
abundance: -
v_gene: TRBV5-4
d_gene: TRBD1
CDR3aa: CASSLERTGGTGELFF
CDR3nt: TGTGCCAGCAGCTTGGAACGGACAGGGGGAACCGGGGAGCTGTTTTTT

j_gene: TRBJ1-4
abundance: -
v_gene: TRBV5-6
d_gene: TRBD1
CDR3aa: CASSPKQGGVFF
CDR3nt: TGTGCCAGCAGCCCAAAACAGGGGGGTGTGTTTTTT

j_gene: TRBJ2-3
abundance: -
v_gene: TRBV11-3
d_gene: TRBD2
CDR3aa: CASSPGTTTDTQYF
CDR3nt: TGTGCCAGCAGCCCAGGGACTACCACAGATACGCAGTATTTT

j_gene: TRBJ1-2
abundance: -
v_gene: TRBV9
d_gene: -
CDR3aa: CASSAPTANYGYTF
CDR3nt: TGTGCCAGCAGCGCGCCAACGGCTAACTATGGCTACACCTTC

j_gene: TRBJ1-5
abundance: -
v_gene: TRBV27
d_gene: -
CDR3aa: CASSLYRDQPQHF
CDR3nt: TGTGCCAGCAGTTTATACAGGGATCAGCCCCAGCATTTT

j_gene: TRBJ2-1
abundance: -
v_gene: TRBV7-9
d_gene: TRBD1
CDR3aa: CASSSNLQGGSYNEQFF
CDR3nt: TGTGCCAGCAGCTCCAATTTACAGGGGGGCTCCTACAATGAGCAGTTCTTC

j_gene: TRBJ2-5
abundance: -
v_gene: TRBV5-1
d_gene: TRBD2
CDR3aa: CASRHGTSGQETQYF
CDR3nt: TGCGCCAGCAGACACGGGACTAGCGGACAAGAGACCCAGTACTTC

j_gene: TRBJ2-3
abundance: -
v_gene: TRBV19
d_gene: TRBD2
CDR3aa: CASSPLTRGRQADTQYF
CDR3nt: TGTGCCAGTAGTCCCCTTACGCGCGGGAGGCAGGCAGATACGCAGTATTTT

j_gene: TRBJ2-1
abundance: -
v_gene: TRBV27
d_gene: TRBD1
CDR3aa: CASSRQGNEQFF
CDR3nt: TGTGCCAGCAGTCGACAGGGAAATGAGCAGTTCTTC

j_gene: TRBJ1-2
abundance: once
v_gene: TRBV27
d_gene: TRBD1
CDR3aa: CASSPRQGSYGYTF
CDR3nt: TGTGCCAGCAGTCCCCGACAGGGATCCTATGGCTACACCTTC

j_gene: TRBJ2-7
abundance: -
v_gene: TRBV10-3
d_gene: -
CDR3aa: CATVPLYEQYF
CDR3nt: TGTGCCACCGTCCCTCTCTACGAGCAGTACTTC

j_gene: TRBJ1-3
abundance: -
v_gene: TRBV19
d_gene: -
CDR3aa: CASVSTGNTIYF
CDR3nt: TGTGCCAGTGTCAGTACTGGAAACACCATATATTTT

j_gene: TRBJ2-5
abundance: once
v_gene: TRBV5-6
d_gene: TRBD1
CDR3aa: CASSLRDSKETQYF
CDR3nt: TGTGCCAGCAGCTTAAGGGACAGCAAAGAGACCCAGTACTTC

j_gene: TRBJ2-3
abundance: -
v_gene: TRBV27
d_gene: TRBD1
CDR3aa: CASSPRDRVGTQYF
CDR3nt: TGTGCCAGCAGTCCTCGCGACAGGGTAGGGACGCAGTATTTT

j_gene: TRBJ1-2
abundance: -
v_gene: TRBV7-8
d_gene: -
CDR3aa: CASTYGQTPNYGYTF
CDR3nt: TGTGCCAGCACCTACGGACAAACTCCTAACTATGGCTACACCTTC

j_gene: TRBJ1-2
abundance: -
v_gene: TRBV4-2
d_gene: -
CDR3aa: CASSQDGAAYGYTF
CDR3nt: TGTGCCAGCAGCCAAGATGGAGCGGCCTATGGCTACACCTTC

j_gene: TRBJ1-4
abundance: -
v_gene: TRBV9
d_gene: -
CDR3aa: CASSVAGSNEKLFF
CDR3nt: TGTGCCAGCAGCGTGGCAGGGTCAAATGAAAAACTGTTTTTT

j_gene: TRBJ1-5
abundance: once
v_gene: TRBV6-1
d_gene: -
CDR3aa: CASSEEKGTGRQPQHF
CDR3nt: TGTGCCAGCAGTGAAGAGAAAGGGACCGGGAGGCAGCCCCAGCATTTT

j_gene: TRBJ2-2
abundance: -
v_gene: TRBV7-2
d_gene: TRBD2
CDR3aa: CASSLLAGGSTGELFF
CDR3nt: TGTGCCAGCAGCTTATTAGCGGGAGGTTCCACCGGGGAGCTGTTTTTT

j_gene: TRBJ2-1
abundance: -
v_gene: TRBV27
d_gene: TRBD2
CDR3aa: CASSSGLAGYNEQFF
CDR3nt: TGTGCCAGCAGTTCCGGACTAGCGGGGTACAATGAGCAGTTCTTC

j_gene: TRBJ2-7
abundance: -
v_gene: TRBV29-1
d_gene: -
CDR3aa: CSVERGYEQYF
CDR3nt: TGCAGCGTTGAAAGGGGCTACGAGCAGTACTTC

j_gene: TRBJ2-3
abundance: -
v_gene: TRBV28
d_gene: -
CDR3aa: CASSLGWERTDTQYF
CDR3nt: TGTGCCAGCAGCCTAGGGTGGGAGAGGACAGATACGCAGTATTTT

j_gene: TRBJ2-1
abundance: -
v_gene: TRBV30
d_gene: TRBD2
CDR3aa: CAWRKGRTSPMRNEQFF
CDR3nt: TGTGCCTGGAGGAAGGGTCGGACTAGTCCAATGCGGAATGAGCAGTTCTTC

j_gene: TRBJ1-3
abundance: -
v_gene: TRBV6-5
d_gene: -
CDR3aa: CASSYSSELSGNTIYF
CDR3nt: TGTGCCAGCAGTTACTCTTCTGAACTCTCTGGAAACACCATATATTTT

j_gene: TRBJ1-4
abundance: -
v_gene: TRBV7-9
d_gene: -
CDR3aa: CASSFSNEKLFF
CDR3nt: TGTGCCAGCAGCTTCTCTAATGAAAAACTGTTTTTT

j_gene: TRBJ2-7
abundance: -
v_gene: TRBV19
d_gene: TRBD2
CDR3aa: CASSIDISGRTYEQYF
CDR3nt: TGTGCCAGTAGTATAGATATTAGCGGGAGGACCTACGAGCAGTACTTC

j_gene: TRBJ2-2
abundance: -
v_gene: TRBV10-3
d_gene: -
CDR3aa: CAISWPNTGELFF
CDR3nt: TGTGCCATCAGTTGGCCGAACACCGGGGAGCTGTTTTTT

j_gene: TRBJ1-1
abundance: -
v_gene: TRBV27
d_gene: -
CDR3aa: CASSLSANTEAFF
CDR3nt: TGTGCCAGCAGTTTATCGGCGAACACTGAAGCTTTCTTT

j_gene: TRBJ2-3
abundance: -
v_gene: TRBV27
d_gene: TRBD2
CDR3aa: CASSPGGGSDTQYF
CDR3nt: TGTGCCAGCAGCCCCGGGGGGGGTTCAGATACGCAGTATTTT

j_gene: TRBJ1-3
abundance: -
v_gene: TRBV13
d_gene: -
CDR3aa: CASSLQSGNTIYF
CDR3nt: TGTGCCAGCAGCTTACAATCTGGAAACACCATATATTTT

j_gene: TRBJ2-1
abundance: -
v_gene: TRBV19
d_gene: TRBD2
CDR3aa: CASSIGGPGLASGNEQFF
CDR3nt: TGTGCCAGTAGTATAGGGGGCCCGGGACTAGCATCCGGCAATGAGCAGTTCTTC

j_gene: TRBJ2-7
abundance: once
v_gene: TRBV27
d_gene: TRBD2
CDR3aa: CASSSILTSGRRNEQYF
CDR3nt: TGTGCCAGCAGTTCGATCTTGACTAGCGGGAGAAGAAACGAGCAGTACTTC

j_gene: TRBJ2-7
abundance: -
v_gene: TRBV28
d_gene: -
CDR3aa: CASSLGGYEQYF
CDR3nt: TGTGCCAGCAGCCTTGGAGGGTACGAGCAGTACTTC

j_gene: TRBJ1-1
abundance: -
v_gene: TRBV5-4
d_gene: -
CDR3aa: CASRQYGVRASEAFF
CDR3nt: TGTGCCAGCAGACAATACGGGGTACGGGCAAGTGAAGCTTTCTTT

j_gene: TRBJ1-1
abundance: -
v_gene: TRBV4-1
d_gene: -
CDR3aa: CASSQERQAVVTEAFF
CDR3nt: TGCGCCAGCAGCCAAGAACGACAGGCAGTCGTGACTGAAGCTTTCTTT

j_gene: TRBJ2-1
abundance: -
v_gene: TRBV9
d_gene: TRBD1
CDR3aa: CASSPRTGDNEQFF
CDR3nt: TGTGCCAGCAGCCCCCGGACAGGGGACAATGAGCAGTTCTTC

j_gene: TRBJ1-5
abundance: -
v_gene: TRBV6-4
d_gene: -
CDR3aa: CAVQANQPQHF
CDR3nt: TGTGCCGTCCAAGCGAATCAGCCCCAGCATTTT

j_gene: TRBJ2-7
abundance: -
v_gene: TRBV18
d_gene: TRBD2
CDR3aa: CASSVSGTRGWYEQYF
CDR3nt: TGTGCCAGCTCAGTTTCCGGGACTAGGGGTTGGTACGAGCAGTACTTC

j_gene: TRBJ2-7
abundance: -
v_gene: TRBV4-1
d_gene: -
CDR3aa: CASSRGTWDEQYF
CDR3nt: TGCGCCAGCAGCCGAGGTACTTGGGACGAGCAGTACTTC